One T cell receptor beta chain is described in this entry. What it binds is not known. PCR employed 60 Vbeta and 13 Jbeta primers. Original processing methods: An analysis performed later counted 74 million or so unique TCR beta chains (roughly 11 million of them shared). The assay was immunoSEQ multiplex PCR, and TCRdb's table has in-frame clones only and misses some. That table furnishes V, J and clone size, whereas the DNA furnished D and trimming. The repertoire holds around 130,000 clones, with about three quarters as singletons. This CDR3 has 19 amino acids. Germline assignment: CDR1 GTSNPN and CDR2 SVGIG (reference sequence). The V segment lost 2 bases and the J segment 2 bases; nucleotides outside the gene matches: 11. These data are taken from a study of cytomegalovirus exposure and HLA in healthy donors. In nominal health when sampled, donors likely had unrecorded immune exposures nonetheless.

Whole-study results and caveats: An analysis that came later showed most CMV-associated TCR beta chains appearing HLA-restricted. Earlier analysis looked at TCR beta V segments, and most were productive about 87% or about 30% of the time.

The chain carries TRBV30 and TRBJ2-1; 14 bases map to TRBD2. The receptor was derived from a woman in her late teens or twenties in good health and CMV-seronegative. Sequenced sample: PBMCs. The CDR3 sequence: CAWSSGLAGDPWTYNEQFF. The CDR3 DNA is TGTGCCTGGAGTTCGGGACTAGCGGGAGACCCCTGGACCTACAATGAGCAGTTCTTC.